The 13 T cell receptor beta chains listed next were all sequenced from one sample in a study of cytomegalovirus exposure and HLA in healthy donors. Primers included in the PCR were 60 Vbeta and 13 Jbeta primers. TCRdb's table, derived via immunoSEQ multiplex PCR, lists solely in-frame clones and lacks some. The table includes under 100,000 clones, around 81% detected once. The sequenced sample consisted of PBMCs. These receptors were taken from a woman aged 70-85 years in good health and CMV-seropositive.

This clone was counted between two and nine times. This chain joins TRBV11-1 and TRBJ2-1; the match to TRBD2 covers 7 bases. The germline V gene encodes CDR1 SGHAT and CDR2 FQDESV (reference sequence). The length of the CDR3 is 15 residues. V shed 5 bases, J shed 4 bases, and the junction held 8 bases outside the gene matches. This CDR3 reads CASSPGRGPYNEQFF. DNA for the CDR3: TGTGCCAGCAGCCCGGGGAGGGGCCCATACAATGAGCAGTTCTTC.

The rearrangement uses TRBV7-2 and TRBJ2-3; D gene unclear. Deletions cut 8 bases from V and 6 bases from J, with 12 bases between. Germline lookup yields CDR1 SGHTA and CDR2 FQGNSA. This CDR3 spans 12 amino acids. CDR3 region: CASGKAQDTQYF. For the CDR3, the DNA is TGTGCCAGCGGAAAGGCACAGGATACGCAGTATTTT. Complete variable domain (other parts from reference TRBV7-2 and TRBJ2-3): GAGVSQSPSNKVTEKGKDVELRCDPISGHTALYWYRQSLGQGLEFLIYFQGNSAPDKSGLPSDRFSAERTGGSVSTLTIQRTQQEDSAVYLCASGKAQDTQYFGPGTRLTVL.

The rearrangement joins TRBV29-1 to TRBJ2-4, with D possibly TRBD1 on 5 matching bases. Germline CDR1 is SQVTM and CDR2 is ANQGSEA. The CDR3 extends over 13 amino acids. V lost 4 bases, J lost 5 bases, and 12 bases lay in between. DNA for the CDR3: TGCAGCGTTGCGGCCCAGGGTCAAAACATTCAGTACTTC. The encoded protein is CSVAAQGQNIQYF.

CDR3 nucleotide sequence: TGTGCCAGCATCCCCTTACCGGCTAGCGGGGTAAGCAATGAGCAGTTCTTC. Its protein is CASIPLPASGVSNEQFF. The chain joins TRBV7-9 to TRBJ2-1; 9 bases are shared with TRBD2. This CDR3 region has 17 residues. V lost 7 bases to trimming and J lost 6 bases; unmatched junction nucleotides: 16. CDR1 is SEHNR, CDR2 FQNEAQ, per germline (reference sequence).

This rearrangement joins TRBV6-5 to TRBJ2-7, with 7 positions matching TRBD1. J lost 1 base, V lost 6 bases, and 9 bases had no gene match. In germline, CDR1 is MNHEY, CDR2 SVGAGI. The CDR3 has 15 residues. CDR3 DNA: TGTGCCAGCAGCGCCCTGGGGACAGAGTCCTACGAGCAGTACTTC. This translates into CASSALGTESYEQYF.

The CDR3 is CASSVGEGSEQYF. CDR3 nucleotide sequence: TGTGCCAGCAGCGTAGGAGAGGGTTCCGAGCAGTACTTC. The chain links TRBV9 to TRBJ2-7, with TRBD2 as a possible D gene (5 bases). The germline V gene has CDR1 SGDLS and CDR2 YYNGEE. Trimming removed 0 bases from V and 6 bases from J, with 10 bases in between. CDR3 length: 13 amino acids. Based on the CDR3 plus reference TRBV9 and TRBJ2-7, the full variable domain is DSGVTQTPKHLITATGQRVTLRCSPRSGDLSVYWYQQSLDQGLQFLIQYYNGEERAKGNILERFSAQQFPDLHSELNLSSLELGDSALYFCASSVGEGSEQYFGPGTRLTVT.

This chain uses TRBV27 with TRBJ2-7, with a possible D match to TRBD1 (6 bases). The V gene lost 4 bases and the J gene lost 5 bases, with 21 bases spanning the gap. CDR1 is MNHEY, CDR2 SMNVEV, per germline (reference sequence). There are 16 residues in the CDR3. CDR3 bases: TGTGCCAGCAGTTCACGGTTCCGGGACACAGGAGACGAGCAGTACTTC. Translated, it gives CASSSRFRDTGDEQYF.

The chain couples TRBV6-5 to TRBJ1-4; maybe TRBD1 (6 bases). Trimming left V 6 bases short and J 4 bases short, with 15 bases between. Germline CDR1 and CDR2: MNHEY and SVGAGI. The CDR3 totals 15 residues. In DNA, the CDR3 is TGTGCCAGCAGCCTACAGGGTTTACTTAATGAAAAACTGTTTTTT. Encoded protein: CASSLQGLLNEKLFF.

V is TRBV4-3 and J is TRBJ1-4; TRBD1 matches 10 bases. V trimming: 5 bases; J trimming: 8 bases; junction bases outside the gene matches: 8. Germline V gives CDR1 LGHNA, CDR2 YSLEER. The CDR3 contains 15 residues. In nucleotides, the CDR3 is TGCGCCAGCAGCTACCGGACAGGGGGGATGGAAAAACTGTTTTTT. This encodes CASSYRTGGMEKLFF.

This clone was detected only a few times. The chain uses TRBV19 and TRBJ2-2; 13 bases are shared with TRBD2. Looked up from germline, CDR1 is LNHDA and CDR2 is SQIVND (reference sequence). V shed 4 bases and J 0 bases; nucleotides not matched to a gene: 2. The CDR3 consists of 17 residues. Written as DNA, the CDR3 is TGTGCCAGTAGTAGAGGGACTAGCGGGGCGAACACCGGGGAGCTGTTTTTT. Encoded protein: CASSRGTSGANTGELFF.

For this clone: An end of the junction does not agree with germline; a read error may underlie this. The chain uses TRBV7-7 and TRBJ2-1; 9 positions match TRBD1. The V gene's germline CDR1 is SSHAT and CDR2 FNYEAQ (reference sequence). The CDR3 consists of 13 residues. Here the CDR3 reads CASSLGQGDEQFF. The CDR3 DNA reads TGTGCTAGCAGCTTGGGACAGGGAGATGAGCAGTTCTTC.

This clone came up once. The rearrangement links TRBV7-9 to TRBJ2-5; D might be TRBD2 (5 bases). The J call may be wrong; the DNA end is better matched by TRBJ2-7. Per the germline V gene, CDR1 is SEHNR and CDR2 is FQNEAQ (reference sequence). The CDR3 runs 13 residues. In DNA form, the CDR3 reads TGTGCCAGCAGCTCTGACGGGATCTACGAGCAGTACTTC. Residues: CASSSDGIYEQYF.

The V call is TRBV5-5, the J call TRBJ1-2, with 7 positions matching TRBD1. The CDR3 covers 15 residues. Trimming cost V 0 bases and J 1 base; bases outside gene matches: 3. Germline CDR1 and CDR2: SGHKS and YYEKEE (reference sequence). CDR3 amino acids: CASSLGGTVNYGYTF. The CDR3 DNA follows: TGTGCCAGCAGCTTGGGTGGGACAGTTAACTATGGCTACACCTTC.